This TCR beta chain is from a study of shared clonotypes between healthy human individuals. On the study more broadly: Participating donors consisted of two women and a few men aged 18 to 49.

Clones were sequenced by immunoSEQ multiplex PCR, and TCRdb holds only the in-frame ones, with some missing. This table holds a few million clones, 90% to 96% found once. The V end was cut by 1 base, the J end by 0 bases, with 12 bases between. Per germline, CDR1 SGHVS and CDR2 FQNEAQ. This CDR3 spans 17 amino acids. Sequenced: naive CD4+ T cells sorted from blood. Subset defined: CD45RA+ positively selected. The V gene is TRBV7-8, the J gene TRBJ1-4; D is unclear. This TCR came from a man aged 18 to 29 in good health. The CDR3 reads CASSLVVRKATNEKLFF. In DNA, the CDR3 is TGTGCCAGCAGCTTAGTGGTCAGGAAGGCAACTAATGAAAAACTGTTTTTT.